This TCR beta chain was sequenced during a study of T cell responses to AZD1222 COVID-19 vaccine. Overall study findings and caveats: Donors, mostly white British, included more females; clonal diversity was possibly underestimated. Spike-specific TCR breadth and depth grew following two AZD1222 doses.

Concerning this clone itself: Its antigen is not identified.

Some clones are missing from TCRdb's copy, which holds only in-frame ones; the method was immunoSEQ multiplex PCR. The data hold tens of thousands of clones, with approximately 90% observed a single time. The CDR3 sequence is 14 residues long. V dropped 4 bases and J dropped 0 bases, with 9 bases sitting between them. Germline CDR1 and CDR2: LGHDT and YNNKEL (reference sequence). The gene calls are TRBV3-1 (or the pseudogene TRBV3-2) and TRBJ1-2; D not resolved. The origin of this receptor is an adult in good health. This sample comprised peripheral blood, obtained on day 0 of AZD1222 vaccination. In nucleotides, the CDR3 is TGTGCCAGCAGCCCTGCAGGCTCTAACTATGGCTACACCTTC. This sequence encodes CASSPAGSNYGYTF.